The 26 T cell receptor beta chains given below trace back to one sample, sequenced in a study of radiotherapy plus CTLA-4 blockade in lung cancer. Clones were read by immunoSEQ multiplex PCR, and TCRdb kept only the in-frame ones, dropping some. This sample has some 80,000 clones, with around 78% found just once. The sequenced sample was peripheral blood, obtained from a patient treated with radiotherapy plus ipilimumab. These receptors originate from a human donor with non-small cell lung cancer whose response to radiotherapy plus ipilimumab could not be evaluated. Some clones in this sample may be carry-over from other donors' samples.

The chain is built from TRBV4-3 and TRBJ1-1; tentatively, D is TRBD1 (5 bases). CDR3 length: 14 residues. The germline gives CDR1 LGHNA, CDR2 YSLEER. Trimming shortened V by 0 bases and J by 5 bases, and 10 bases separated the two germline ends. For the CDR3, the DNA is TGCGCCAGCAGCCAAGATCCAGGGAGGACTGAAGCTTTCTTT. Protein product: CASSQDPGRTEAFF.

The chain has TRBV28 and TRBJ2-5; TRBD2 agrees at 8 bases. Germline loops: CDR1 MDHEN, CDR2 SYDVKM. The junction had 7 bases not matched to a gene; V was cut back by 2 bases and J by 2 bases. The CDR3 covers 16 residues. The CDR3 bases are TGTGCCAGCAGTTTAGGGCGGGGGGCCAGGCAAGAGACCCAGTACTTC. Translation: CASSLGRGARQETQYF.

The CDR3 DNA sequence: TGTGCCAGCGATGGGGGCACTAATCAGCCCCAGCATTTT. It codes for CASDGGTNQPQHF. The rearrangement joins TRBV19 to TRBJ1-5, with D possibly matching TRBD1 (6 bases). This CDR3 is built from 13 residues. The germline V gene has CDR1 LNHDA and CDR2 SQIVND (reference sequence). Trimming removed 9 bases from V and 4 bases from J, with 13 bases in between.

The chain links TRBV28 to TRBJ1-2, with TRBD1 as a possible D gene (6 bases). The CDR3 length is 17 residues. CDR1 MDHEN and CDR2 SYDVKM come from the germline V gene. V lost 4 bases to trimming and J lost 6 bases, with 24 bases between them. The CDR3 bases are TGTGCCAGCAGTTCCTCCCGGGACACCGGACCTGATGATGGCTACACCTTC. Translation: CASSSSRDTGPDDGYTF.

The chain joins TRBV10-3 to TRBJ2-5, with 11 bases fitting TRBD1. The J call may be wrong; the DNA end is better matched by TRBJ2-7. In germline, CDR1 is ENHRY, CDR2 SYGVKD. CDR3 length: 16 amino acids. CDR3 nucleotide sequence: TGTGCCACCCTAGCTAGGGGACAGGGGGGCTCCTACGAGCAGTACTTC. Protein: CATLARGQGGSYEQYF.

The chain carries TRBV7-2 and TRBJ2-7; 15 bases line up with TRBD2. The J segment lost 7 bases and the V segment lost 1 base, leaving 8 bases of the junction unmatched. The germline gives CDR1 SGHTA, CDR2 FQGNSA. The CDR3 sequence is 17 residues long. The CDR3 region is CASSLGGTSGGFKEQYF. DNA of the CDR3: TGTGCCAGCAGCTTAGGAGGGACTAGCGGGGGGTTTAAGGAGCAGTACTTC.

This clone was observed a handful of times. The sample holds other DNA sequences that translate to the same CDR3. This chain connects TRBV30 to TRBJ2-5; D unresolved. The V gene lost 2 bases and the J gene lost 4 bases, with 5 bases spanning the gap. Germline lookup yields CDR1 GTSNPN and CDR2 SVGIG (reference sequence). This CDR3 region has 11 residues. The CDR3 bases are TGTGCCTGGAGTTATTCAGAGACCCAGTACTTC. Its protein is CAWSYSETQYF.

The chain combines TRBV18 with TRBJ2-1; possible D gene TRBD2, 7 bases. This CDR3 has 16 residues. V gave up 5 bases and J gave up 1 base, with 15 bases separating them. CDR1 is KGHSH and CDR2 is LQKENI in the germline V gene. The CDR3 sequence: CASSSLGGPSYNEQFF. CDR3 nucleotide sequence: TGTGCCAGCTCATCCCTCGGGGGGCCATCCTACAATGAGCAGTTCTTC.

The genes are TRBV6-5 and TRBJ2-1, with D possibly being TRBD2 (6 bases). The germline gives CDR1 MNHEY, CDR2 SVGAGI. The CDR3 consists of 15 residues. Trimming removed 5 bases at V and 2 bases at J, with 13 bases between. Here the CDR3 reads CASSPGLRTYNEQFF. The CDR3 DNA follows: TGTGCCAGCAGTCCGGGACTCAGAACCTACAATGAGCAGTTCTTC.

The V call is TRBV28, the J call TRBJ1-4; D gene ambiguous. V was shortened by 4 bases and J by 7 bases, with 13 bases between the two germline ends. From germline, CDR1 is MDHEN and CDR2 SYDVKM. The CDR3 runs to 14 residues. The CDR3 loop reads CASSSPISSEKLFF. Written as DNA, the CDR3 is TGTGCCAGCAGTTCCCCAATTTCTAGTGAAAAACTGTTTTTT.

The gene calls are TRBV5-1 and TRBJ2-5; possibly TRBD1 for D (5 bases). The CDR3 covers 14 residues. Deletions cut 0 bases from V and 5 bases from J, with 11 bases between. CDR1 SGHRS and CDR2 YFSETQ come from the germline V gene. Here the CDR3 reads CASSLVPGRETQYF. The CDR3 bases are TGCGCCAGCAGCTTGGTTCCAGGGCGGGAGACCCAGTACTTC.

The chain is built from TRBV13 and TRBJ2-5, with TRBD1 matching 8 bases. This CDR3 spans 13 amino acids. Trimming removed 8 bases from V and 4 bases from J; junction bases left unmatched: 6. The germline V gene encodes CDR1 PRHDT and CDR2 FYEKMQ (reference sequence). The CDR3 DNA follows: TGTGCCAGCGGACAGGGTCGGGGAGAGACCCAGTACTTC. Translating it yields CASGQGRGETQYF.

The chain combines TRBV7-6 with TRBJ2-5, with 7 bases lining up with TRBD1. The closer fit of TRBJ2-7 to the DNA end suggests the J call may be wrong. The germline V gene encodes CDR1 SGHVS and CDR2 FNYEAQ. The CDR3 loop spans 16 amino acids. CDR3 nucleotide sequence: TGTGCCAGCAGCTCTACACTCCTGGGACAGACGGACGAGCAGTACTTC. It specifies CASSSTLLGQTDEQYF.

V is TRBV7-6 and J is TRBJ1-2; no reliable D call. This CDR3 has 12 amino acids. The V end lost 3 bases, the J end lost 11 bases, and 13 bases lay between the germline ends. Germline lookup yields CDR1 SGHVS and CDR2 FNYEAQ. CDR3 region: CASSLGGLGYTF. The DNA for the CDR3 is TGTGCCAGCAGCTTGGGCGGACTGGGGTACACCTTC. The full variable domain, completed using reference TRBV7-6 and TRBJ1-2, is GAGVSQSPRYKVTKRGQDVALRCDPISGHVSLYWYRQALGQGPEFLTYFNYEAQQDKSGLPNDRFSAERPEGSISTLTIQRTEQRDSAMYRCASSLGGLGYTFGSGTRLTVV.

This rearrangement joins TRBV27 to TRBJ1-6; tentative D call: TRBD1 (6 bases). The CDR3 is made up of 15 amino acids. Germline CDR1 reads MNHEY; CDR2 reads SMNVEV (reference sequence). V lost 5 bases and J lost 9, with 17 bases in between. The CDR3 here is CASSTPGGPGSPLHF. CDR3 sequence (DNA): TGTGCCAGCAGTACCCCGGGGGGGCCGGGTTCACCCCTCCACTTT.

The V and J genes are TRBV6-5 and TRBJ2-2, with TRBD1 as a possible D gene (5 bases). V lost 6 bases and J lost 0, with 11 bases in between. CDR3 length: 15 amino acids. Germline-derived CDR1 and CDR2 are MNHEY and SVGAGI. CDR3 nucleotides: TGTGCCAGCAGCCTGGGGCTAGCGAACACCGGGGAGCTGTTTTTT. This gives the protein CASSLGLANTGELFF.

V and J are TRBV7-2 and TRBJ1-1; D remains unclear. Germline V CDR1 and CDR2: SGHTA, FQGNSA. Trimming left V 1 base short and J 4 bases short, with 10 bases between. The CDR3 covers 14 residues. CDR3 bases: TGTGCCAGCAGCTTAGATGGGGAGGGCACTGAAGCTTTCTTT. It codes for CASSLDGEGTEAFF.

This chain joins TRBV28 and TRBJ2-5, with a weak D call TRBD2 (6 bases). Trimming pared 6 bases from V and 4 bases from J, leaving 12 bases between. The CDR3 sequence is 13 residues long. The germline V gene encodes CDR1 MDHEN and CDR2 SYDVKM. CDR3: CASRSGTLETQYF. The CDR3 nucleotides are TGTGCCAGCAGGTCCGGGACTCTAGAGACCCAGTACTTC. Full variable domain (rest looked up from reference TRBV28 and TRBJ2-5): DVKVTQSSRYLVKRTGEKVFLECVQDMDHENMFWYRQDPGLGLRLIYFSYDVKMKEKGDIPEGYSVSREKKERFSLILESASTNQTSMYLCASRSGTLETQYFGPGTRLLVL.

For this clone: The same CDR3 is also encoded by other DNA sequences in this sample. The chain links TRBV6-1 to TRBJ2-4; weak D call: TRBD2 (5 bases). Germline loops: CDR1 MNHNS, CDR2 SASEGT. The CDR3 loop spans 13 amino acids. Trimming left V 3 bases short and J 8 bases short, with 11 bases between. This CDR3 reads CASSEVVRDIQYF. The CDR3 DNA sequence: TGTGCCAGCAGTGAGGTGGTGAGGGACATTCAGTACTTC.

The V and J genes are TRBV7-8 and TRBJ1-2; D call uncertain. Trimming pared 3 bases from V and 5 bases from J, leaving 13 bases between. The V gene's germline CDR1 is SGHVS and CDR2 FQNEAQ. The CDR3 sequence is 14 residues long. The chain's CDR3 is CASSFLMTGYGYTF. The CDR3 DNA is TGTGCCAGCAGCTTTCTGATGACTGGGTATGGCTACACCTTC.

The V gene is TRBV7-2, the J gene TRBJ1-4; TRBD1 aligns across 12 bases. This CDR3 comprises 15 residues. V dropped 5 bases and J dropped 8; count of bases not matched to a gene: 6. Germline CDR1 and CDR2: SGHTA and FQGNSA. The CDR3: CASSRGTGGGEKLFF. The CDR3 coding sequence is TGTGCCAGCAGCCGAGGGACAGGGGGCGGCGAAAAACTGTTTTTT.

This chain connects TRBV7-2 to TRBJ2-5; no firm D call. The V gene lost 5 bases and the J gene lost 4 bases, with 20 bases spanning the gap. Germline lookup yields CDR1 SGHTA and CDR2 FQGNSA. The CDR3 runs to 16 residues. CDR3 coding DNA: TGTGCCAGCAGCCCCAACGCACCAGGTCGGTTAGAGACCCAGTACTTC. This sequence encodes CASSPNAPGRLETQYF.

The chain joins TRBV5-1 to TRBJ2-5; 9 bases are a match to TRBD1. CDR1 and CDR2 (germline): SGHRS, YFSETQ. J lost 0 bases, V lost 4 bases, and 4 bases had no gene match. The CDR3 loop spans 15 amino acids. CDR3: CASSTGQGNQETQYF. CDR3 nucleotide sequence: TGCGCCAGCAGCACCGGACAGGGGAACCAAGAGACCCAGTACTTC.

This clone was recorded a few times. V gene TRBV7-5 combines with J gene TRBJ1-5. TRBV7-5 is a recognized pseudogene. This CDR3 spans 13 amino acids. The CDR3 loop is CARSLGGDQPQHF. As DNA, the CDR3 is TGTGCCAGAAGCTTGGGAGGGGATCAGCCCCAGCATTTT.

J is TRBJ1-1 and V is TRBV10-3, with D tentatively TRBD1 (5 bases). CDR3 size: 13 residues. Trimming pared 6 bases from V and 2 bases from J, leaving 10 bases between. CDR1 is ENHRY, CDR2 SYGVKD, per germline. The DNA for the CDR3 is TGTGCCATCAGATCGACAGAAAACACTGAAGCTTTCTTT. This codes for CAIRSTENTEAFF.

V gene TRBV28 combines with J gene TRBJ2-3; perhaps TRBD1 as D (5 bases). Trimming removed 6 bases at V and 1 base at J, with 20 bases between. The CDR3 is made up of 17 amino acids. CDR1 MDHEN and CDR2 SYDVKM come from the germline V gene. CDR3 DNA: TGTGCCAGCAGCCCTACACCCAGGGTAGGGGGCACAGATACGCAGTATTTT. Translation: CASSPTPRVGGTDTQYF.